The source of this TCR beta chain is a study of metastatic and nonmetastatic thyroid tumors. Study details: The comparison covered peripheral blood and tumor or nodule tissue in malignant and benign thyroid patients. Whole-study findings and limits: Malignant thyroid tumors reportedly had TCR beta diversity that was significantly higher than in benign nodules, in blood and tumor.

This CDR3 comprises 14 residues. The V end lost 6 bases, the J end lost 0 bases, and 6 bases lay between the germline ends. No patient had received any treatment before thyroid surgery. TCRdb used MiXCR to call clones anew from the PCR reads. This table holds around 30,000 clones, 13% found once. This clone was detected many times. The target antigen is unknown. The clonotype comes from a female donor with papillary thyroid cancer or a benign thyroid nodule (not recorded which). Some clones in this sample may be carry-over from other donors' samples. The chain carries TRBV12-3 or TRBV12-4 and TRBJ2-6, with no clear D. Material: blood. CDR3 bases: TGTGCCAGCAGGCGTAACTCTGGGGCCAACGTCCTGACTTTC. Translated, it gives CASRRNSGANVLTF.